A single sample is the source of the 14 T cell receptor beta chains below, sequenced in a study of siplizumab effects on memory and regulatory T cells. Some clones are missing from TCRdb's copy, which holds only in-frame ones; the method was immunoSEQ multiplex PCR. The sample lists roughly 120,000 clones, around 94% seen once, with roughly 1.8% in the top ten. The sample was non-Treg CD4+ T cells sorted from blood. These receptor sequences come from a human donor in good health.

The gene calls are TRBV6-1 and TRBJ2-7, with 13 bases identical to TRBD2. Germline trimming cut 4 bases from V and 4 bases from J; bases unmatched to any gene: 1. Germline CDR1 MNHNS, CDR2 SASEGT. CDR3 length equals 14 residues. CDR3 DNA sequence: TGTGCCAGCAGTGGACTAGCGGGAGGTTACGAGCAGTACTTC. This codes for CASSGLAGGYEQYF.

The chain uses TRBV10-3 and TRBJ2-1; a possible D gene is TRBD1 (5 bases). Germline values: CDR1 ENHRY, CDR2 SYGVKD. V lost 8 bases and J 2 bases, leaving 7 bases between the germline ends. The CDR3 covers 12 residues. Here the CDR3 DNA reads TGTGCCATCCAGGGTACCTACAATGAGCAGTTCTTC. This encodes CAIQGTYNEQFF.

The chain employs TRBV6-6 and TRBJ1-1; D not resolved. CDR1 is MNHNY and CDR2 is SVGAGI in the germline V gene (reference sequence). This CDR3 contains 14 residues. V lost 6 bases and J lost 1, with 12 bases in between. CDR3 sequence reads: CASSNQPQNTEAFF. The DNA of the CDR3 is TGTGCCAGCAGCAACCAACCCCAGAACACTGAAGCTTTCTTT.

The chain couples TRBV7-9 to TRBJ2-5; TRBD1 is a possible D gene (6 bases). Germline CDR1 reads SEHNR; CDR2 reads FQNEAQ (reference sequence). This CDR3 contains 14 residues. V lost 8 bases to trimming and J lost 4 bases, with 17 bases between them. The CDR3 spells CASAATGRGETQYF. CDR3 nucleotide sequence: TGTGCCAGCGCAGCAACAGGGCGTGGAGAGACCCAGTACTTC.

This chain connects TRBV6-5 to TRBJ1-2, with unresolved D. Germline V CDR1 and CDR2: MNHEY, SVGAGI. V dropped 0 bases and J dropped 1 base, with 9 bases sitting between them. This CDR3 has 15 amino acids. The CDR3 protein is CASSYSSRFNYGYTF. The CDR3, as DNA: TGTGCCAGCAGTTACTCGAGTAGGTTTAACTATGGCTACACCTTC.

The J gene is TRBJ2-1, the V gene TRBV10-3; 12 nucleotides agree with TRBD2. CDR1 and CDR2 (germline): ENHRY, SYGVKD. CDR3 length: 16 residues. The ends lost 0 bases at V and 9 bases at J; junction bases unmatched: 6. The CDR3 loop is CAISESLAGGPGEQFF. The CDR3 DNA sequence: TGTGCCATCAGTGAGTCGCTAGCGGGAGGGCCTGGTGAGCAGTTCTTC.

The rearrangement links TRBV18 to TRBJ2-7; the D is unclear. Germline V CDR1 and CDR2: KGHSH, LQKENI. The CDR3 runs 14 residues. V was cut by 2 bases and J by 3 bases, with 11 bases left in between. CDR3 DNA: TGTGCCAGCTCACCAAGTCGAATCAACTACGAGCAGTACTTC. It yields the protein CASSPSRINYEQYF.

The rearrangement uses TRBV5-1 and TRBJ2-5; 13 nucleotides match TRBD2. CDR3 length: 15 residues. The V and J ends lost 4 bases and 5 bases, in that order; junction bases with no gene match: 5. Germline V lookup: CDR1 SGHRS, CDR2 YFSETQ. CDR3 region: CASSAGLAGYETQYF. The CDR3 bases are TGCGCCAGCAGCGCGGGACTAGCGGGGTACGAGACCCAGTACTTC. The full variable domain, its missing parts supplied by reference TRBV5-1 and TRBJ2-5, is KAGVTQTPRYLIKTRGQQVTLSCSPISGHRSVSWYQQTPGQGLQFLFEYFSETQRNKGNFPGRFSGRQFSNSRSEMNVSTLELGDSALYLCASSAGLAGYETQYFGPGTRLLVL.

The V gene is TRBV18, the J gene TRBJ1-2; a possible D gene is TRBD1 (5 bases). The germline V gene has CDR1 KGHSH and CDR2 LQKENI. The V gene lost 1 base and the J gene lost 5 bases, with 8 bases spanning the gap. This CDR3 is 13 amino acids long. The CDR3 coding sequence is TGTGCCAGCTCACCACGGGGGGGATATGGCTACACCTTC. Residues: CASSPRGGYGYTF. The entire variable domain, with the rest obtained from reference TRBV18 and TRBJ1-2, is as follows: NAGVMQNPRHLVRRRGQEARLRCSPMKGHSHVYWYRQLPEEGLKFMVYLQKENIIDESGMPKERFSAEFPKEGPSILRIQQVVRGDSAAYFCASSPRGGYGYTFGSGTRLTVV.

The CDR3 here is CASSSGTSGAHNEQFF. The CDR3 DNA reads as TGTGCCAGCAGCTCGGGGACTAGCGGGGCCCACAATGAGCAGTTCTTC. The chain recombines TRBV7-3 with TRBJ2-1, with TRBD2 identical over 13 bases. The trim removed 4 bases at V and 5 bases at J, leaving 5 bases unmatched. This CDR3 spans 16 amino acids. Germline loops: CDR1 SGHTA, CDR2 FQGTGA.

The table lists this clone with a few counts. This sample includes further DNA sequences coding for the same CDR3. The V call is TRBV15, the J call TRBJ1-2; maybe TRBD1 (5 bases). Germline-derived CDR1 and CDR2 are LNHNV and YYDKDF (reference sequence). V dropped 5 bases and J dropped 3 bases, with 7 bases sitting between them. This CDR3 is 12 amino acids long. The chain's CDR3 is CATSRGDYGYTF. DNA for the CDR3: TGTGCCACCAGCCGGGGCGACTATGGCTACACCTTC.

This sequence joins TRBV4-1 and TRBJ1-2, with D possibly TRBD1 on 5 matching bases. The germline V gene encodes CDR1 MGHRA and CDR2 YSYEKL. Deletions cut 0 bases from V and 1 base from J, with 12 bases between. There are 16 residues in the CDR3. The chain's CDR3 is CASSQDPGEINYGYTF. Here the CDR3 DNA reads TGCGCCAGCAGCCAAGATCCGGGGGAGATTAACTATGGCTACACCTTC.

CDR3 in amino acids: CASSPDRAAGETQYF. DNA of the CDR3: TGCGCCAGCAGCCCGGACAGGGCGGCTGGAGAGACCCAGTACTTC. The chain combines TRBV5-1 with TRBJ2-5; 8 bases are a match to TRBD1. The CDR3 runs 15 residues. Germline V gene lookup returns CDR1 SGHRS and CDR2 YFSETQ. J gave up 4 bases and V 4 bases, and 9 bases lay outside the gene matches.

The chain recombines TRBV5-1 with TRBJ2-7; tentative D call: TRBD2 (5 bases). CDR1 and CDR2 (germline): SGHRS, YFSETQ. This CDR3 is 15 amino acids long. V was clipped by 4 bases and J by 3 bases, with 17 bases between them. CDR3: CASSVPTAGYYEQYF. CDR3 nucleotides: TGCGCCAGCAGCGTCCCCACGGCGGGTTACTACGAGCAGTACTTC.